This passage covers 27 T cell receptor beta chains from one sample sequenced in a study of blood T cell repertoires in COVID-19. Profiling relied on immunoSEQ multiplex PCR, and the TCRdb table lists in-frame clones only, not all of them. Altogether fewer than 200,000 clones are present, about 80% being singletons, with the ten largest covering under 9%. Sequenced sample: peripheral blood. The receptors were gathered from a woman in her 40s with COVID-19, enrolled during active disease.

This chain uses TRBV6-5 with TRBJ2-2; D not certain. Germline loops: CDR1 MNHEY, CDR2 SVGAGI. The CDR3 is made up of 13 amino acids. Trimming pared 9 bases from V and 4 bases from J, leaving 12 bases between. The CDR3 protein is CASRTGLTGELFF. The CDR3 DNA reads as TGTGCCAGTAGAACCGGTCTCACCGGGGAGCTGTTTTTT.

The chain has TRBV7-9 and TRBJ2-7; perhaps TRBD2 as D (5 bases). The CDR3 sequence is 15 residues long. Germline V gene data show CDR1 as SEHNR and CDR2 as FQNEAQ (reference sequence). V was cut by 2 bases and J by 2 bases, with 13 bases left in between. The CDR3 protein is CASSLMGSLAYEQYV. CDR3 DNA: TGTGCCAGCAGCTTAATGGGGAGCCTGGCCTACGAGCAGTACGTC.

There are a few counts of this clone. The chain combines TRBV2 with TRBJ1-6; D unclear. CDR1 is SNHLY, CDR2 FYNNEI, per germline. The CDR3 covers 15 residues. The V end lost 7 bases, the J end lost 6 bases, and 16 bases lay between the germline ends. In nucleotides, the CDR3 is TGTGCCAGCAACGGAGGTGGTCGGGGTAATTCACCCCTCCACTTT. This gives the protein CASNGGGRGNSPLHF.

In its sample, this clone was seen once. One end of the junction fails to match germline, which may point to a read error. This chain uses TRBV30 with TRBJ2-1; 7 bases line up with TRBD2. This CDR3 spans 14 amino acids. Germline CDR1 is GTSNPN and CDR2 is SVGIG (reference sequence). The CDR3 sequence is CAWSGRSPYNEQFF. CDR3 nucleotide sequence: TGTGCCTGGAGCGGGAGGTCGCCCTATAATGAGCAGTTCTTC.

The chain combines TRBV5-6 with TRBJ1-6; TRBD1 matches at 7 bases. Unmatched junction bases numbered 10, after V lost 4 bases and J lost 6 bases. The CDR3 extends over 16 amino acids. The germline V gene encodes CDR1 SGHDT and CDR2 YYEEEE. CDR3 loop: CASSRIAGGLNSPLHF. The CDR3 DNA follows: TGTGCCAGCAGCCGAATTGCAGGGGGACTTAATTCACCCCTCCACTTT.

V and J are TRBV7-9 and TRBJ2-7; weak D call: TRBD2 (6 bases). Trimming cost V 0 bases and J 6 bases, with 9 bases left between them. CDR1 SEHNR and CDR2 FQNEAQ come from the germline V gene (reference sequence). The length of the CDR3 is 13 residues. Here the CDR3 DNA reads TGTGCCAGCAGCTTAGCCGCCGGGGGCGAGCAGTACGTC. Amino acid sequence: CASSLAAGGEQYV.

The rearrangement links TRBV18 to TRBJ1-5; 9 bases map to TRBD1. The V gene end was trimmed by 4 bases and the J gene end by 4 bases; junction bases not matched to a gene: 5. The CDR3 is 15 residues long. Germline lookup yields CDR1 KGHSH and CDR2 LQKENI. The CDR3 sequence is CASSLTGGLNQPQHF. The CDR3 DNA reads as TGTGCCAGCTCACTCACAGGGGGCCTGAATCAGCCCCAGCATTTT. Supplemented by reference TRBV18 and TRBJ1-5, the full variable domain reads NAGVMQNPRHLVRRRGQEARLRCSPMKGHSHVYWYRQLPEEGLKFMVYLQKENIIDESGMPKERFSAEFPKEGPSILRIQQVVRGDSAAYFCASSLTGGLNQPQHFGDGTRLSIL.

Only one count was recorded for this clone. V is TRBV28 and J is TRBJ1-5; perhaps TRBD1 as D (6 bases). Deletions cut 2 bases from V and 4 bases from J, with 12 bases between. This CDR3 comprises 15 residues. Per the germline V gene, CDR1 is MDHEN and CDR2 is SYDVKM. The CDR3 DNA is TGTGCCAGCAGTTTACAGGGGCTGGGTAATCAGCCCCAGCATTTT. Encoded protein: CASSLQGLGNQPQHF.

Note on this clone: Sequence at one end of the junction differs from germline and may be a read error. The chain has TRBV7-7 and TRBJ2-1; tentatively, D is TRBD1 (5 bases). The length of the CDR3 is 15 residues. Germline CDR1 and CDR2: SSHAT and FNYEAQ (reference sequence). The CDR3, as DNA: TGTGCTAGCAGCTTAGCTTCGACAGTTACCAATGAGCAGTTCTTC. Translated: CASSLASTVTNEQFF.

CDR3 sequence (DNA): TGTGCCAGCAGAAGACAGCAGGTTAATCTGGATGAGCAGTTCTTC. This encodes CASRRQQVNLDEQFF. The rearrangement uses TRBV6-5 and TRBJ2-1; possible D gene TRBD1, 5 bases. CDR1 and CDR2 from the germline V gene are MNHEY and SVGAGI. V was cut by 6 bases and J by 8 bases, with 20 bases left in between. The CDR3 spans 15 residues.

The CDR3 DNA is TGTGCCAGCAGCGCCCCGGGACAGGGGGCTGGAGATACGCAGTATTTT. Encoded protein: CASSAPGQGAGDTQYF. The chain recombines TRBV9 with TRBJ2-3; 12 positions agree with TRBD1. The CDR3 runs 16 residues. Germline CDR1 and CDR2: SGDLS and YYNGEE. V gave up 3 bases and J gave up 5 bases; unmatched junction bases: 7.

This clone was counted between two and nine times. The chain uses TRBV6-5 and TRBJ1-2; the D is unclear. V shed 6 bases and J shed 8 bases, with 16 bases lying between them. Looked up from germline, CDR1 is MNHEY and CDR2 is SVGAGI. The CDR3 spans 13 residues. CDR3 in DNA: TGTGCCAGCAGACGAGACCCTCTAGAGGGCTACACCTTC. The encoded protein is CASRRDPLEGYTF.

This chain connects TRBV12-2 to TRBJ2-7; whether TRBD2, the table's D call, matches the DNA was not checked. TRBV12-2 is a documented pseudogene. The CDR3 has 11 residues. The CDR3 here is CASRFSYEQYV. DNA for the CDR3: TGTGCAAGTCGCTTCTCTTACGAGCAGTACGTC.

Only one count was recorded for this clone. The J gene is TRBJ1-6, the V gene TRBV7-4; D call uncertain. CDR1 is SGHVT and CDR2 is SQSDAQ in the germline V gene. The ends were cut back, 5 bases at V and 4 bases at J, with 15 bases in the middle. There are 16 residues in the CDR3. The CDR3 nucleotides are TGTGCCAGCAGCCCCCAAGTGGGCCAGTATAATTCACCCCTCCACTTT. Translated: CASSPQVGQYNSPLHF.

The CDR3 sequence is CASSYDPRRGEDTQYF. DNA for the CDR3: TGTGCCAGCAGTTACGATCCACGGCGGGGGGAAGATACGCAGTATTTT. This chain connects TRBV6-5 to TRBJ2-3; 8 bases are shared with TRBD2. Germline V CDR1 and CDR2: MNHEY, SVGAGI. V shed 2 bases, J shed 5 bases, and the junction held 9 bases outside the gene matches. CDR3 length: 16 amino acids.

This sequence joins TRBV19 and TRBJ2-2; maybe TRBD1 (6 bases). The CDR3 is 15 residues long. The V gene lost 8 bases and the J gene lost 3 bases, with 16 bases spanning the gap. Germline V gene lookup returns CDR1 LNHDA and CDR2 SQIVND (reference sequence). As DNA, the CDR3 is TGTGCCAGTCGTCTGGACAGCCTGGACACCGGGGAGCTGTTTTTT. Translation: CASRLDSLDTGELFF.

The chain employs TRBV4-1 and TRBJ1-1; 7 bases are shared with TRBD1. CDR1 and CDR2 from the germline V gene are MGHRA and YSYEKL. V shed 0 bases, J shed 2 bases, and the junction held 12 bases outside the gene matches. This CDR3 is 18 amino acids long. This CDR3 is CASSQEVTGRTGNTEAFF. CDR3 DNA sequence: TGCGCCAGCAGCCAAGAGGTAACGGGTAGGACAGGAAACACTGAAGCTTTCTTT.

The rearrangement links TRBV10-1 to TRBJ1-2; 7 nucleotides align to TRBD1. CDR3 length equals 13 residues. The J segment lost 8 bases and the V segment lost 6 bases, leaving 9 bases of the junction unmatched. Germline V gives CDR1 WNHNN, CDR2 SYGVQD (reference sequence). The CDR3 nucleotides are TGCGCCAGCAGCGGGGAACAGGGGCGAGGCTACACCTTC. Amino acid sequence: CASSGEQGRGYTF.

The chain joins TRBV19 to TRBJ1-4; tentatively, D is TRBD1 (6 bases). The germline V and J ends were trimmed by 3 bases and 6 bases, with 11 bases remaining between them. This CDR3 has 14 amino acids. Germline V gene lookup returns CDR1 LNHDA and CDR2 SQIVND (reference sequence). The CDR3 sequence: CASSIGQPYEKLFF. The CDR3 DNA reads as TGTGCCAGTAGTATCGGACAGCCGTATGAAAAACTGTTTTTT.

This sequence joins TRBV7-2 and TRBJ1-1, with D hard to call. This CDR3 is built from 14 residues. Trimming stripped 5 bases from V and 2 bases from J, with 12 bases between. The germline gives CDR1 SGHTA, CDR2 FQGNSA. CDR3 sequence: CASSPEGVNTEAFF. The CDR3 DNA follows: TGTGCCAGCAGCCCGGAGGGAGTCAACACTGAAGCTTTCTTT.

The gene calls are TRBV7-6 and TRBJ2-5, with 15 bases aligning to TRBD2. CDR1 SGHVS and CDR2 FNYEAQ come from the germline V gene. The CDR3 consists of 16 residues. Germline trimming cut 4 bases from V and 5 bases from J; bases unmatched to any gene: 5. CDR3 nucleotides: TGTGCCAGCAGCTCCCCGGGACTAGCGGGAGGCGAGACCCAGTACTTC. This translates into CASSSPGLAGGETQYF.

The chain carries TRBV28 and TRBJ1-3; D might be TRBD1 (6 bases). V lost 5 bases and J 2 bases, leaving 10 bases between the germline ends. The germline CDR1 and CDR2 sequences are MDHEN and SYDVKM. This CDR3 has 14 amino acids. CDR3 nucleotides: TGTGCCAGCAGTAGACAGGCGGCTGGAAACACCATATATTTT. It translates to CASSRQAAGNTIYF.

The gene calls are TRBV18 and TRBJ2-7, with a weak D call TRBD1 (6 bases). CDR3 length: 14 residues. V lost 4 bases to trimming and J lost 0 bases, with 10 bases between them. Germline V gene data show CDR1 as KGHSH and CDR2 as LQKENI. CDR3 loop: CASSLTGSSYEQYV. CDR3 nucleotides: TGTGCCAGCTCACTCACAGGGAGCTCCTACGAGCAGTACGTC.

This clone was picked up a small number of times. This rearrangement joins TRBV2 to TRBJ1-1; no definite D call. Trimming took off 7 bases at V and 0 bases at J, with 9 bases between the two ends. There are 13 residues in the CDR3. Germline V gene lookup returns CDR1 SNHLY and CDR2 FYNNEI. The CDR3 sequence is CASTGEMNTEAFF. As DNA, the CDR3 is TGTGCCAGCACGGGAGAAATGAACACTGAAGCTTTCTTT.

This sequence joins TRBV11-2 and TRBJ1-6; 9 bases fit TRBD1. This CDR3 spans 15 amino acids. V shed 1 base and J 9 bases; nucleotides not matched to a gene: 4. The V gene's germline CDR1 is SGHAT and CDR2 FQNNGV. The chain's CDR3 is CASSLGGTGLSPLHF. CDR3 nucleotides: TGTGCCAGCAGCTTAGGGGGGACAGGGCTTTCACCCCTCCACTTT.

This chain uses TRBV15 with TRBJ2-7, with 9 bases fitting TRBD1. J gave up 1 base and V 4 bases, and 5 bases lay outside the gene matches. The germline CDR1 and CDR2 sequences are LNHNV and YYDKDF (reference sequence). The CDR3 runs to 15 residues. CDR3: CATSKGTGTSYEQYF. In DNA, the CDR3 is TGTGCCACCAGCAAAGGGACAGGGACATCCTACGAGCAGTACTTC.

This chain uses TRBV6-5 with TRBJ1-6, with 8 positions matching TRBD1. V shed 5 bases and J 14 bases; nucleotides not matched to a gene: 14. The CDR3 consists of 15 residues. CDR1 and CDR2 from the germline V gene are MNHEY and SVGAGI. In DNA, the CDR3 is TGTGCCAGCAGTCCTTCGGGACAGGCTCGGGGAGCCCTCCACTTT. Protein: CASSPSGQARGALHF.